The clone carrying this T cell receptor (beta chain) came up a few times. Its antigen is not known. The data belong to a study of regulatory T cells in long-lasting Graves disease. Regarding the study as a whole: Among samples with persistent disease, TRBV28, TRBJ1-2 and TRBJ2-5 were favored.

The time point denotes: newly diagnosed GD, antithyroid drugs for less than 3 months. Researchers made the TCR library from RNA that was extracted from PBMCs. Trimming at V came to 3 bases and at J to 5 bases, leaving 4 bases not matched to a gene. Germline loops: CDR1 MNHNS, CDR2 SASEGT. There are 15 residues in the CDR3. Building the TCR beta libraries relied on iRepertoire HTBI primers, and CDR3 regions underwent Arm-PCR. A single record per CDR3 protein comes from TCRdb applying MiXCR to the multiplex PCR reads. The sample yields about 470,000 distinct CDR3 sequences, about 15% seen once. The sample was also reused in another study, on T cells in Graves' hyperthyroidism and ophthalmopathy. That report notes: Most clonotypes that expanded in the thyroid above 0.001 also showed up in blood.

The rearrangement uses TRBV6-1 and TRBJ1-6; 7 bases agree with TRBD1. The material was peripheral blood mononuclear cells (PBMCs), obtained at new diagnosis, from a patient treated with antithyroid drugs. This clonotype was obtained from a woman aged 25 to 45 with Graves disease. This chain's CDR3 is CASSDSGQDNSPLHF. DNA for the CDR3: TGTGCCAGCAGTGACTCCGGACAGGATAATTCACCCCTCCACTTT.